Below are 18 T cell receptor beta chains sequenced from a single sample in a study of blood T cell repertoires in COVID-19 (dated by TCRdb to the early 2020s). Receptor amplification or capture employed the immunoSEQ multiplex PCR assay. This immuneACCESS table, as held by TCRdb, lists in-frame sequences with V and J called but not all clones. Of the missing ones, under half trace to an unresolved V gene in checked studies; the others have no known cause. The sample table contains approximately 200,000 clones; only one count was recorded for just over 85% of them. The biggest ten clones account for roughly 4.5% of the sample. Sequencing input: peripheral blood. The receptor source for this set is a man in his fifties with acute or convalescent COVID-19.

The V call is TRBV19, the J call TRBJ2-5; the D gene is possibly TRBD1 (5 bases). The germline gives CDR1 LNHDA, CDR2 SQIVND (reference sequence). This CDR3 comprises 13 residues. V was trimmed by 2 bases and J by 5 bases, leaving 9 bases between them. The CDR3 loop reads CASSISRDETQYF. In DNA, the CDR3 is TGTGCCAGTAGTATATCCAGGGATGAGACCCAGTACTTC.

This clone was found once. The rearrangement links TRBV7-9 to TRBJ1-2; D not resolved. Per the germline V gene, CDR1 is SEHNR and CDR2 is FQNEAQ (reference sequence). V was clipped by 1 base and J by 0 bases, with 12 bases between them. This CDR3 spans 16 amino acids. The CDR3 bases are TGTGCCAGCAGCTTAGGGCGGGGTCCAGCTAACTATGGCTACACCTTC. This gives the protein CASSLGRGPANYGYTF. Variable domain in full (rest from reference TRBV7-9 and TRBJ1-2): DTGVSQNPRHKITKRGQNVTFRCDPISEHNRLYWYRQTLGQGPEFLTYFQNEAQLEKSRLLSDRFSAERPKGSFSTLEIQRTEQGDSAMYLCASSLGRGPANYGYTFGSGTRLTVV.

This sequence joins TRBV12-5 and TRBJ1-1, with 9 bases lining up with TRBD1. Germline CDR1 LGHNT, CDR2 FRNRAP. The J segment lost 1 base and the V segment lost 4 bases, leaving 1 base of the junction unmatched. The CDR3 loop spans 14 amino acids. CDR3 nucleotides: TGTGCTAGTGGTTCGGGACAGGGGAACACTGAAGCTTTCTTT. It is translated as CASGSGQGNTEAFF.

The gene calls are TRBV6-1 and TRBJ2-1, with TRBD2 matching over 11 bases. The V and J ends lost 3 bases and 4 bases, in that order; junction bases with no gene match: 5. The CDR3 loop spans 16 amino acids. Germline values: CDR1 MNHNS, CDR2 SASEGT. The CDR3 loop is CASSDLAGGLYNEQFF. The CDR3 DNA reads TGTGCCAGCAGTGACTTAGCGGGGGGGCTGTACAATGAGCAGTTCTTC.

The table lists this clone with many counts. The chain has TRBV2 and TRBJ1-5; possible D gene TRBD1, 5 bases. Germline loops: CDR1 SNHLY, CDR2 FYNNEI. Between the trimmed V and J ends, which lost 5 bases and 1 base, there was a span of 15 bases. The CDR3 is 16 residues long. The CDR3 DNA reads as TGTGCCAGCAGTCCAGGACACCCTGGGAGCAATCAGCCCCAGCATTTT. It codes for CASSPGHPGSNQPQHF.

This rearrangement joins TRBV19 to TRBJ1-6; D possibly corresponds to TRBD1 (5 bases). The CDR3 is 15 residues long. From germline, CDR1 is LNHDA and CDR2 SQIVND (reference sequence). The V end was cut by 2 bases, the J end by 7 bases, with 12 bases between. In DNA form, the CDR3 reads TGTGCCAGTAGTATAAGCAGGGAAAGAAATTCACCCCTCCACTTT. Amino acid sequence: CASSISRERNSPLHF. The full variable domain, its missing parts supplied by reference TRBV19 and TRBJ1-6, is DGGITQSPKYLFRKEGQNVTLSCEQNLNHDAMYWYRQDPGQGLRLIYYSQIVNDFQKGDIAEGYSVSREKKESFPLTVTSAQKNPTAFYLCASSISRERNSPLHFGNGTRLTVT.

CDR3 protein: CASSFSGINEQFF. CDR3 DNA: TGTGCCAGCAGCTTCTCCGGGATAAATGAGCAGTTCTTC. The gene calls are TRBV11-2 and TRBJ2-1; D is possibly TRBD2 (5 bases). The CDR3 covers 13 residues. Germline lookup yields CDR1 SGHAT and CDR2 FQNNGV. V was trimmed by 3 bases and J by 7 bases, leaving 10 bases between them.

This chain uses TRBV5-8 with TRBJ1-1; 12 bases map to TRBD1. CDR1 and CDR2 (germline): SGHTS, YDEGEE. The CDR3 is made up of 16 amino acids. V gave up 3 bases and J gave up 1 base; unmatched junction bases: 4. The CDR3 here is CASSSGQGAKNTEAFF. CDR3 in DNA: TGTGCCAGCAGCTCGGGACAGGGGGCGAAGAACACTGAAGCTTTCTTT.

CDR3 loop: CASSPPTVDATNEKLFF. The CDR3 nucleotides are TGTGCCAGCTCACCACCGACAGTCGATGCAACTAATGAAAAACTGTTTTTT. This chain joins TRBV18 and TRBJ1-4; a weak D match, TRBD1 (5 bases). CDR1 is KGHSH and CDR2 is LQKENI in the germline V gene. This CDR3 region has 17 residues. V shed 0 bases and J shed 0 bases, with 11 bases lying between them.

This clone was recorded a few times. The rearrangement links TRBV28 to TRBJ1-3; no clear D. The CDR3 sequence is 11 residues long. Germline-derived CDR1 and CDR2 are MDHEN and SYDVKM. Trimming removed 4 bases from V and 9 bases from J, with 7 bases in between. The chain's CDR3 is CASSSSGTIYF. The CDR3 DNA sequence: TGTGCCAGCAGTTCTAGTGGCACCATATATTTT.

The gene calls are TRBV19 and TRBJ2-7; D is undetermined. In germline, CDR1 is LNHDA, CDR2 SQIVND (reference sequence). The CDR3 loop spans 13 amino acids. Trimming shortened V by 5 bases and J by 6 bases, and 14 bases separated the two germline ends. The CDR3 sequence is CASSLPVGREQYF. The CDR3 DNA reads as TGTGCCAGTAGTCTCCCGGTGGGCCGCGAGCAGTACTTC.

The V and J genes are TRBV6-5 and TRBJ2-2; maybe TRBD2 (5 bases). The V and J ends lost 7 bases and 0 bases respectively, with 12 bases between them. Germline CDR1 and CDR2: MNHEY and SVGAGI. The CDR3 spans 15 residues. CDR3 in DNA: TGTGCCAGCAAGGAGGCGAATCCGAACACCGGGGAGCTGTTTTTT. It specifies CASKEANPNTGELFF.

This clone was detected once. This chain connects TRBV4-1 to TRBJ1-3; weak D call: TRBD1 (5 bases). Germline V gene lookup returns CDR1 MGHRA and CDR2 YSYEKL. V lost 4 bases to trimming and J lost 4 bases, with 20 bases between them. The CDR3 has 17 amino acids. CDR3 sequence: CASSRFPPGYRGNTIYF. DNA of the CDR3: TGCGCCAGCAGCCGATTTCCGCCAGGGTATAGGGGAAACACCATATATTTT.

The chain is built from TRBV27 and TRBJ1-2; weak D call: TRBD1 (6 bases). Trimming cost V 4 bases and J 6 bases, with 15 bases left between them. The CDR3 is 14 residues long. The germline V gene has CDR1 MNHEY and CDR2 SMNVEV (reference sequence). The CDR3 sequence is CASSSPLQGDGYTF. The DNA of the CDR3 is TGTGCCAGCAGTTCTCCCCTACAGGGTGATGGCTACACCTTC.

V usage is TRBV10-3 and J usage is TRBJ1-2; D is uncertain. V shed 10 bases and J shed 2 bases, with 17 bases lying between them. The germline CDR1 and CDR2 sequences are ENHRY and SYGVKD. The CDR3 has 14 amino acids. The CDR3, as DNA: TGTGCCACCATCGGCATCGCGGGAAACTATGGCTACACCTTC. This gives the protein CATIGIAGNYGYTF.

The chain combines TRBV7-6 with TRBJ2-1; tentatively, D is TRBD2 (5 bases). This CDR3 region has 17 residues. CDR1 SGHVS and CDR2 FNYEAQ come from the germline V gene. V shed 4 bases and J shed 0 bases, with 16 bases lying between them. CDR3 in amino acids: CASSSSGLESSYNEQFF. The CDR3 coding sequence is TGTGCCAGCAGCTCCTCAGGACTGGAAAGCTCCTACAATGAGCAGTTCTTC.

This clone appeared a single time. The J gene is TRBJ2-7, the V gene TRBV15, with 8 bases aligning to TRBD2. V was pared by 6 bases and J by 0 bases, with 4 bases of the junction left unmatched. The germline gives CDR1 LNHNV, CDR2 YYDKDF (reference sequence). The CDR3 loop spans 14 amino acids. The CDR3 spells CATRSGGSSYEQYF. In DNA form, the CDR3 reads TGTGCCACCAGGTCGGGGGGGAGCTCCTACGAGCAGTACTTC. Full variable domain (rest looked up from reference TRBV15 and TRBJ2-7): DAMVIQNPRYQVTQFGKPVTLSCSQTLNHNVMYWYQQKSSQAPKLLFHYYDKDFNNEADTPDNFQSRRPNTSFCFLDIRSPGLGDTAMYLCATRSGGSSYEQYFGPGTRLTVT.

The rearrangement links TRBV3-1 (or the pseudogene TRBV3-2) to TRBJ2-7; D remains ambiguous. The germline V and J ends were trimmed by 5 bases and 7 bases, with 18 bases remaining between them. This CDR3 comprises 14 residues. Germline V gene lookup returns CDR1 LGHDT and CDR2 YNNKEL (reference sequence). The CDR3 reads CASSLTILLREQYF. For the CDR3, the DNA is TGTGCCAGCAGCTTGACAATCCTCCTACGAGAGCAGTACTTC.